This record covers a single TCR beta chain. What this receptor recognizes is not known. Within one base of it there is no much larger clone, and no base qualities were kept. The sample comes from a study of T cell changes during pregnancy in multiple sclerosis (dated by TCRdb to between 2018 and 2021). Notes on the research overall: Changes in the T cell repertoire over the course of pregnancy were examined in this study in women with multiple sclerosis.

The library came from the immunoSEQ multiplex PCR assay. As stored in TCRdb, this immuneACCESS dataset retains in-frame rearrangements with V and J assigned. A fraction of the clones does not appear; measured against another copy, unresolved V genes explain less than half of the discrepancy, and the remainder lacks a known reason. This sample holds 65,000 to 80,000 clones; 90% were observed only once. The top ten clonotypes cover 1.5% of the sample. Between the V and J ends, shortened by 4 bases and 2 bases respectively, the junction contains 18 bases. The CDR3 spans 16 residues, from the cysteine through the phenylalanine. The DNA shown is the 48-base CDR3, in frame from base 1. The CDR1 and CDR2 encoded by the germline V gene are MGHRA and YSYEKL.

The sequenced sample was peripheral blood, obtained in the third trimester of pregnancy. The chain couples TRBV4-1 to TRBJ2-7; matching of 6 bases hints at TRBD2 as the D gene. This receptor was obtained from a female donor with multiple sclerosis, enrolled in a pregnancy study. In nucleotides, the sequence is TGCGCCAGCAGCCTCGATGGGGCGGGGCTCCCCTACGAGCAGTACTTC. This is translated as CASSLDGAGLPYEQYF.